Described below is a single T cell receptor beta chain sequence and its context. As yet, its antigen is unknown. This likely comes from a read error, as the CDR3 has no conserved phenylalanine or tryptophan at its end. This sample is part of a study of tumor and adjacent non-tumor tissue in lung cancer. Whole-study context: Aged about 31 to 80 years, patients included 9 to 11 men and roughly 5 women with stage I to III disease. Regarding the study as a whole: Tumor tissue had significantly higher TCR diversity than normal lung.

Three rounds of nested PCR, following a modified ARM-PCR protocol, produced the TCRbeta library. TCRdb redid the calling of the multiplex PCR reads with MiXCR, one entry per CDR3 protein. The data contain under 150,000 distinct CDR3 sequences, 66% of them singletons. This CDR3 is 12 amino acids long. The V gene's germline CDR1 is WSHSY and CDR2 SAAADI. This sample's RNA came from whole unsorted tissue. Sequenced material: lung tumor tissue. This receptor was obtained from a man aged 25-40 years with non-small cell lung cancer. This chain links TRBV10-2 with TRBJ2-3; D is ambiguous. The CDR3 is CTSSESSDTQYL. For the CDR3, the DNA is TGCACCAGCAGTGAGTCATCGGATACGCAGTATCTT.